Reported below is one TCR beta chain. The antigen remains unidentified. The protocol was immunoSEQ multiplex PCR, while the TCRdb copy is restricted to in-frame clones and leaves out a portion. The sample holds approximately 30,000 clones, about 96% seen once. This specimen belongs to a study of regulatory and conventional T cells in RAG deficiency. General observations from the study: Shannon entropy fell and Simpson indices rose in RAG-deficient patients. Sorted Omenn CD25-high CD127-low cells may not be bona fide Tregs.

Blood CD4+ CD25-low CD127-high conventional T cells supplied the genomic DNA template. This sample was also put to use in a study of regulatory T cells. That paper notes: The PCR used 52 TRBV and 13 TRBJ primers.

Sequenced material: CD25- CD4+ T cells sorted from blood. The sequence derives from a human donor in good health.

This chain's CDR3 is CASSFGDTTDTQYF. In nucleotides, the CDR3 is TGCGCCAGCAGCTTTGGAGATACCACAGATACGCAGTATTTT. V usage is TRBV5-1 and J usage is TRBJ2-3; D gene unclear. V lost 2 bases and J lost 2, with 9 bases in between. Germline CDR1 is SGHRS and CDR2 is YFSETQ. There are 14 residues in the CDR3.